The subject of this entry is one TCR beta chain. Its antigen remains unknown. This entry comes from a study of shared clonotypes between healthy human individuals. Repertoires were generated with immunoSEQ multiplex PCR, while TCRdb's copy carries only in-frame clones and drops some. The profile shows about 600,000 clones, approximately 97% of them singletons. Study results and caveats: Sharing across four donors was highest in naive CD4 (approximately 5%) and lowest in memory CD8 (about 0.4%).

The CDR3 sequence is 15 residues long. Trimming stripped 5 bases from V and 7 bases from J, with 18 bases between. Germline assignment: CDR1 MDHEN and CDR2 SYDVKM. Donors included only healthy HIV-negative adults lacking recent acute infections or vaccinations. The rearrangement uses TRBV28 and TRBJ2-1, with a tentative D call TRBD2 (5 bases). The receptor's source is a woman aged 25 to 45 in good health. Sequencing was done on a sample of naive CD4+ T cells sorted from blood. Indicated subset: CD45RA+ positively selected. This CDR3 is CASSTGGLGLNEQFF. The CDR3 coding sequence is TGTGCCAGCAGTACTGGAGGCCTCGGTTTGAATGAGCAGTTCTTC. The whole variable domain, filled in from reference TRBV28 and TRBJ2-1, reads DVKVTQSSRYLVKRTGEKVFLECVQDMDHENMFWYRQDPGLGLRLIYFSYDVKMKEKGDIPEGYSVSREKKERFSLILESASTNQTSMYLCASSTGGLGLNEQFFGPGTRLTVL.